The rows below give T cell receptor beta chains drawn from one sample of a study of identical twins. TCRdb reprocessed the 5' RACE reads with MiXCR, giving one entry per CDR3 protein. This sample has approximately 500,000 distinct CDR3 sequences, with approximately 24% found just once. The same data also went into a second study, on T cells expressing NK-cell markers.

The specimen was CD4+ T cells sorted from blood. These receptor sequences come from a woman aged 18-30 years in good health. The CDR3 runs from the conserved cysteine through the conserved F or W. Fields, in order: clone size, J gene, V gene, D gene, CDR3 DNA, CDR3 protein. A D gene is named only where the DNA matches it firmly. Rows give clone size only sometimes, using once, few, many, or a class for an expanded clone.

clone_size: few; j_call: TRBJ2-5; v_call: TRBV3-1; d_call: .; cdr3_nt: TGTGCCAGCAGCCACCATCCCCTACAAGAGACCCAGTACTTC; cdr3_aa: CASSHHPLQETQYF
clone_size: few; j_call: TRBJ2-7; v_call: TRBV11-1; d_call: TRBD2; cdr3_nt: TGTGCCAGCAGTCGAGGACTAGCGGGAGGACCCAATACCTACGAGCAGTACTTC; cdr3_aa: CASSRGLAGGPNTYEQYF
clone_size: .; j_call: TRBJ2-7; v_call: TRBV5-1; d_call: .; cdr3_nt: TGCGCCAGCAGCGCCCAACCGGCGGGCGAGCAGTACTTC; cdr3_aa: CASSAQPAGEQYF
clone_size: .; j_call: TRBJ2-1; v_call: TRBV5-1; d_call: .; cdr3_nt: TGCGCCAGCAGCTTGAGGTCGGGGGCCCGACTAGATGAGCAGTTCTTC; cdr3_aa: CASSLRSGARLDEQFF
clone_size: .; j_call: TRBJ2-3; v_call: TRBV20-1; d_call: .; cdr3_nt: TGCAGTGCCGCAAATAACGGGGCAGATACGCAGTATTTT; cdr3_aa: CSAANNGADTQYF
clone_size: many; j_call: TRBJ2-1; v_call: TRBV7-9; d_call: TRBD1; cdr3_nt: TGTGCCAGCGAAAGGGGGCAGGATGAGCAGTTCTTC; cdr3_aa: CASERGQDEQFF
clone_size: many; j_call: TRBJ1-2; v_call: TRBV12-3/TRBV12-4; d_call: TRBD1; cdr3_nt: TGTGCCAGCAGTGCCTCGGACAGGGGAGCGGGTGGCTACACCTTC; cdr3_aa: CASSASDRGAGGYTF
clone_size: many; j_call: TRBJ1-2; v_call: TRBV12-3/TRBV12-4; d_call: .; cdr3_nt: TGTGCCAGCAGTTTAGGCTCTGGCTACACCTTC; cdr3_aa: CASSLGSGYTF
clone_size: .; j_call: TRBJ2-6; v_call: TRBV12-3/TRBV12-4; d_call: .; cdr3_nt: TGTGCCAGCAGTTTTCCCCCTGCGGCCAACGTCCTGACTTTC; cdr3_aa: CASSFPPAANVLTF
clone_size: few; j_call: TRBJ2-3; v_call: TRBV3-1; d_call: .; cdr3_nt: TGTGCCAGCAGCCGCGGGGAGATCACAGATACGCAGTATTTT; cdr3_aa: CASSRGEITDTQYF
clone_size: .; j_call: TRBJ2-1; v_call: TRBV24-1; d_call: .; cdr3_nt: TGTGCCACCAGTGAGGCCGGGACTCCCTACAATGAGCAGTTCTTC; cdr3_aa: CATSEAGTPYNEQFF
clone_size: .; j_call: TRBJ2-7; v_call: TRBV5-1; d_call: .; cdr3_nt: TGCGCCAGCAGCTTGGAGTCGGGGGCCCCCTACGAGCAGTACTTC; cdr3_aa: CASSLESGAPYEQYF
clone_size: .; j_call: TRBJ2-7; v_call: TRBV5-6; d_call: .; cdr3_nt: TGTGCCAGCAGCTTGGATAGGCGGAGGGGCCACGAGCAGTACTTC; cdr3_aa: CASSLDRRRGHEQYF
clone_size: .; j_call: TRBJ1-5; v_call: TRBV6-5; d_call: .; cdr3_nt: TGTGCCAGCAGTTACACAGACAATCAGCCCCAGCATTTT; cdr3_aa: CASSYTDNQPQHF
clone_size: .; j_call: TRBJ2-1; v_call: TRBV5-1; d_call: TRBD2; cdr3_nt: TGCGCCAGCAGCTTGACCTTAGCGGGGAGCTCCTACAATGAGCAGTTCTTC; cdr3_aa: CASSLTLAGSSYNEQFF
clone_size: few; j_call: TRBJ2-5; v_call: TRBV27; d_call: TRBD2; cdr3_nt: TGTGCCAGCAGCCAAGGCAGGACTAGCGGGACCCAAGAGACCCAGTACTTC; cdr3_aa: CASSQGRTSGTQETQYF
clone_size: .; j_call: TRBJ1-1; v_call: TRBV12-3/TRBV12-4; d_call: TRBD1; cdr3_nt: TGTGCCAGCAGTCCTCGCAGGGGGGACACTGAAGCTTTCTTT; cdr3_aa: CASSPRRGDTEAFF
clone_size: many; j_call: TRBJ2-7; v_call: TRBV5-1; d_call: .; cdr3_nt: TGCGCCAGCAGCCCGTTTGAAGCCTACGAGCAGTACTTC; cdr3_aa: CASSPFEAYEQYF
clone_size: .; j_call: TRBJ2-7; v_call: TRBV2; d_call: TRBD1; cdr3_nt: TGTGCCATTAGGGCTTCGACAGGGTTCTACGAGCAGTACTTC; cdr3_aa: CAIRASTGFYEQYF
clone_size: few; j_call: TRBJ2-1; v_call: TRBV11-2; d_call: TRBD2; cdr3_nt: TGTGCCAGCAGCTTAGATGCCGTGGCTAGCGGGATCTCCTACAATGAGCAGTTCTTC; cdr3_aa: CASSLDAVASGISYNEQFF
clone_size: .; j_call: TRBJ2-3; v_call: TRBV4-3; d_call: .; cdr3_nt: TGCGCCAGCAGCCAAGATAGGATCGCCCCAGAACTCATGGATACGCAGTATTTT; cdr3_aa: CASSQDRIAPELMDTQYF
clone_size: .; j_call: TRBJ1-2; v_call: TRBV29-1; d_call: .; cdr3_nt: TGCAGCGTTGAAGGTCGGGGGGTTAACTATGGCTACACCTTC; cdr3_aa: CSVEGRGVNYGYTF
clone_size: .; j_call: TRBJ2-5; v_call: TRBV2; d_call: TRBD1; cdr3_nt: TGTGCCAGCAGGGGACAGGGGGGCGTAGAGACCCAGTACTTC; cdr3_aa: CASRGQGGVETQYF
clone_size: .; j_call: TRBJ2-5; v_call: TRBV15; d_call: TRBD1; cdr3_nt: TGTGCCACCAGCAGGACTCTTCCGGGACAGGGGAGAGAGACCCAGTACTTC; cdr3_aa: CATSRTLPGQGRETQYF
clone_size: few; j_call: TRBJ1-5; v_call: TRBV15; d_call: .; cdr3_nt: TGTGCCACCAGCAGAGATTTCGGCGGGGGACAGCCCCAGCATTTT; cdr3_aa: CATSRDFGGGQPQHF
clone_size: few; j_call: TRBJ2-1; v_call: TRBV10-3; d_call: TRBD2; cdr3_nt: TGTGCCATCAGTGAGAGGTTAGCGGGACCCGCGATTGAGCAGTTCTTC; cdr3_aa: CAISERLAGPAIEQFF
clone_size: .; j_call: TRBJ2-4; v_call: TRBV27; d_call: .; cdr3_nt: TGTGCCAGCAGGGCAATGGGGGGGCAAAACATTCAGTACTTC; cdr3_aa: CASRAMGGQNIQYF
clone_size: .; j_call: TRBJ2-1; v_call: TRBV20-1; d_call: TRBD2; cdr3_nt: TGCAGTGCTGTCCTAGGGGCCCTAGCGGTGTCTCCCTACAATGAGCAGTTCTTC; cdr3_aa: CSAVLGALAVSPYNEQFF
clone_size: .; j_call: TRBJ2-1; v_call: TRBV11-2; d_call: TRBD1; cdr3_nt: TGTGCCAGCAGCTTAAGTCGAGGACAGGGTACCAATGAGCAGTTCTTC; cdr3_aa: CASSLSRGQGTNEQFF
clone_size: few; j_call: TRBJ2-3; v_call: TRBV20-1; d_call: TRBD2; cdr3_nt: TGCAGTGCGAGGACTAGCGGGGGTTCCAGGGGTACGCAGTATTTT; cdr3_aa: CSARTSGGSRGTQYF
clone_size: few; j_call: TRBJ2-1; v_call: TRBV12-3/TRBV12-4; d_call: TRBD2; cdr3_nt: TGTGCCAGCAGTTTATCCCCGGGGACTAGGCAGTTCTTC; cdr3_aa: CASSLSPGTRQFF
clone_size: .; j_call: TRBJ2-5; v_call: TRBV7-3; d_call: .; cdr3_nt: TGTGCCAGCAGCTTATTGGGACGAGACCAAGAGACCCAGTACTTC; cdr3_aa: CASSLLGRDQETQYF
clone_size: .; j_call: TRBJ2-5; v_call: TRBV19; d_call: TRBD2; cdr3_nt: TGTGCCAGTAGTAAGGCTAGCGGGGGGGCTTCAGAGACCCAGTACTTC; cdr3_aa: CASSKASGGASETQYF
clone_size: .; j_call: TRBJ2-1; v_call: TRBV11-1; d_call: .; cdr3_nt: TGTGCCAGCAGAAAATTGGGCGATGAGCAGTTCTTC; cdr3_aa: CASRKLGDEQFF
clone_size: few; j_call: TRBJ2-5; v_call: TRBV7-2; d_call: .; cdr3_nt: TGTGCCAGCCAAAGCGGTCATCGGCTGCAGGAGACCCAGTACTTC; cdr3_aa: CASQSGHRLQETQYF
clone_size: few; j_call: TRBJ2-7; v_call: TRBV5-1; d_call: .; cdr3_nt: TGCGCCAGCAGCTTGGGGGGGCTCGACGAGCAGTACTTC; cdr3_aa: CASSLGGLDEQYF
clone_size: .; j_call: TRBJ2-4; v_call: TRBV5-1; d_call: .; cdr3_nt: TGCGCCAGCGGGAACTCGGGAGATATAAACATTCAGTACTTC; cdr3_aa: CASGNSGDINIQYF